This T cell receptor (beta chain) emerged from a study of metastatic and nonmetastatic thyroid tumors. Study background: Where malignant and benign thyroid patients were concerned, repertoires were compared across blood and tumor or nodule tissue.

Thyroid surgery took place with no prior treatment in any patient. TCRdb re-analyzed the PCR reads through MiXCR. The sample records some 15,000 clones, around 21% being singletons. This clone was seen many times. The germline V gene has CDR1 MNHNY and CDR2 SVGAGI (reference sequence). With V trimmed by 3 bases and J by 3 bases, 9 bases remained unmatched. The CDR3 spans 17 residues. This TCR came from a female donor with papillary thyroid cancer or a benign thyroid nodule (not recorded which). Some clones in this sample may be carry-over from other donors' samples. The sequenced material came from adjacent normal tissue. V and J are TRBV6-6 and TRBJ2-7; 12 nucleotides agree with TRBD2. The CDR3, as DNA: TGTGCCAGCAGTTATCGGACTAGCGGGAAATTAAACTACGAGCAGTACTTC. This codes for CASSYRTSGKLNYEQYF.